Listed here are 18 T cell receptor beta chains from one sample, sequenced in a study of cytomegalovirus exposure and HLA in healthy donors. The PCR employed 60 Vbeta primers together with 13 Jbeta primers. The table came from immunoSEQ multiplex PCR; TCRdb's copy has only in-frame clones and leaves some out. The profile shows approximately 120,000 clones, 60% to 85% of them singletons. Sequenced input: PBMCs. The origin of the receptors is a man in his forties or fifties in good health and CMV-seronegative.

This chain uses TRBV6-1 with TRBJ2-7; 7 bases fit TRBD1. Germline CDR1 reads MNHNS; CDR2 reads SASEGT. The CDR3 extends over 14 amino acids. V shed 1 base and J 2 bases; nucleotides not matched to a gene: 2. CDR3 in amino acids: CASSEVRGPYEQYV. The CDR3 DNA follows: TGTGCCAGCAGTGAAGTGAGGGGGCCCTACGAGCAGTACGTC.

The DNA of the CDR3 is TGTGCCAGCACGGACAGGACCTACGAGCAGTACTTC. Its translation is CASTDRTYEQYF. V is TRBV6-5 and J is TRBJ2-7; 7 bases agree with TRBD1. Looked up from germline, CDR1 is MNHEY and CDR2 is SVGAGI. The CDR3 totals 12 residues. V shed 7 bases and J 2 bases; nucleotides not matched to a gene: 2.

J is TRBJ1-2 and V is TRBV5-6; D may be TRBD1 (6 bases). The CDR3 runs 15 residues. Trimming pared 0 bases from V and 2 bases from J, leaving 11 bases between. Germline V CDR1 and CDR2: SGHDT, YYEEEE. CDR3 amino acids: CASSLETGINYGYTF. CDR3 coding DNA: TGTGCCAGCAGCTTGGAAACAGGGATCAACTATGGCTACACCTTC.

The rearrangement joins TRBV11-3 to TRBJ2-1; 9 bases align to TRBD2. This CDR3 has 15 amino acids. Trimming at V came to 1 base and at J to 5 bases, leaving 3 bases not matched to a gene. Germline loops: CDR1 SGHNT, CDR2 YENEEA. The CDR3 DNA sequence: TGTGCCAGCAGCTTAGGAGCGGGGGGCCACAATGAGCAGTTCTTC. Translating it yields CASSLGAGGHNEQFF.

V and J are TRBV7-2 and TRBJ2-5, with 8 nucleotides matching TRBD1. The DNA end is a closer match to TRBJ2-7, so the J assignment may be wrong. Germline V CDR1 and CDR2: SGHTA, FQGNSA. The length of the CDR3 is 15 residues. This CDR3 is CASSLGQGAYYEQYF. The CDR3 coding sequence is TGTGCCAGCAGCTTAGGCCAGGGGGCTTACTACGAGCAGTACTTC.

The chain couples TRBV19 to TRBJ2-2, with 7 bases fitting TRBD2. Germline loops: CDR1 LNHDA, CDR2 SQIVND (reference sequence). This CDR3 is built from 15 residues. V lost 6 bases to trimming and J lost 4 bases; unmatched junction nucleotides: 8. CDR3 DNA sequence: TGTGCCAGTAGCCAACTGGGCGGGAGCACCGGGGAGCTGTTTTTT. Its protein is CASSQLGGSTGELFF.

The CDR3 coding sequence is TGTGCCAGCAGTAAAGGGACAGCCTTCACAGATACGCAGTATTTT. This translates into CASSKGTAFTDTQYF. V gene TRBV6-6 combines with J gene TRBJ2-3; TRBD1 matches 7 bases. The CDR3 consists of 15 residues. Per the germline V gene, CDR1 is MNHNY and CDR2 is SVGAGI (reference sequence). Trimming cost V 5 bases and J 2 bases; bases outside gene matches: 7.

CDR3 sequence: CASSQHGGLFF. The CDR3, as DNA: TGTGCCAGCAGCCAACACGGTGGACTGTTTTTT. The chain combines TRBV4-2 with TRBJ1-4; D is undetermined. The CDR3 is made up of 11 amino acids. The V and J ends lost 2 bases and 13 bases respectively, with 8 bases between them. Germline CDR1 reads LGHNA; CDR2 reads YNFKEQ.

Regarding this clone: One junction end does not reproduce the germline sequence, and a read error may be involved. The chain carries TRBV9 and TRBJ1-5; TRBD1 matches at 10 bases. The CDR3 has 15 amino acids. Per germline, CDR1 SGDLS and CDR2 YYNGEE. CDR3 protein: CASSDAGTGVQSQHF. CDR3 coding DNA: TGTGCCAGCAGCGACGCGGGGACAGGGGTTCAGTCCCAGCATTTT.

The DNA of the CDR3 is TGTGCCAGCAGCGTCCGGGACAGCGTGTACGAGCAGTACGTC. Translated: CASSVRDSVYEQYV. V and J are TRBV5-6 and TRBJ2-7, with 7 positions matching TRBD1. V lost 4 bases, J lost 4 bases, and 8 bases stayed unmatched. CDR3 length equals 14 residues. CDR1 and CDR2 from the germline V gene are SGHDT and YYEEEE.

The rearrangement joins TRBV5-1 to TRBJ1-1, with D hard to call. The CDR3 length is 15 residues. V gave up 4 bases and J gave up 1 base, with 14 bases separating them. CDR1 and CDR2 (germline): SGHRS, YFSETQ. CDR3 bases: TGCGCCAGCAGCCTACGGTGGACTGGGAACACTGAAGCTTTCTTT. Residues: CASSLRWTGNTEAFF.

The V call is TRBV19, the J call TRBJ2-3; 8 bases line up with TRBD1. The CDR3 has 13 amino acids. CDR1 and CDR2 from the germline V gene are LNHDA and SQIVND (reference sequence). The V gene end was trimmed by 6 bases and the J gene end by 1 base; junction bases not matched to a gene: 0. This CDR3 is CASRTGGTDTQYF. CDR3 bases: TGTGCCAGTAGGACAGGGGGCACAGATACGCAGTATTTT.

A few counts support this clone. This rearrangement joins TRBV19 to TRBJ1-1; D remains ambiguous. The CDR3 is 14 amino acids. V lost 5 bases and J 11 bases, leaving 21 bases between the germline ends. Germline CDR1 LNHDA, CDR2 SQIVND (reference sequence). The CDR3 protein is CASSPSLVEDYAFF. CDR3 nucleotide sequence: TGTGCCAGTAGTCCCTCCTTAGTGGAGGATTACGCTTTCTTT.

The chain joins TRBV13 to TRBJ1-6; 9 bases align to TRBD1. Germline values: CDR1 PRHDT, CDR2 FYEKMQ (reference sequence). The V segment lost 4 bases and the J segment 9 bases; nucleotides outside the gene matches: 13. This CDR3 is built from 17 residues. In nucleotides, the CDR3 is TGTGCCAGCAGCTCCCGTACAGGGGGCGCATCGGGTTCACCCCTCCACTTT. Encoded protein: CASSSRTGGASGSPLHF.

The rearrangement joins TRBV5-6 to TRBJ1-1; D is uncertain. The CDR3 loop spans 15 amino acids. CDR1 is SGHDT, CDR2 YYEEEE, per germline. Trimming pared 2 bases from V and 4 bases from J, leaving 15 bases between. As DNA, the CDR3 is TGTGCCAGCAGCTTTATGGAGAGTTCGGGCACTGAAGCTTTCTTT. Translation gives CASSFMESSGTEAFF.

This clone was counted a single time. The V and J genes are TRBV7-2 and TRBJ2-5; D is uncertain. Germline assignment: CDR1 SGHTA and CDR2 FQGNSA. The V end was cut by 5 bases, the J end by 5 bases, with 6 bases between. This CDR3 is 11 amino acids long. CDR3 in DNA: TGTGCCAGCAGCCGAGCGGAGACCCAGTACTTC. This gives the protein CASSRAETQYF.

CDR3 sequence reads: CAANRQGPNSPLHF. The DNA of the CDR3 is TGTGCCGCAAACCGACAGGGACCTAATTCACCCCTCCACTTT. V and J are TRBV27 and TRBJ1-6; 7 nucleotides agree with TRBD1. J gave up 6 bases and V 11 bases, and 10 bases lay outside the gene matches. The CDR3 extends over 14 amino acids. From germline, CDR1 is MNHEY and CDR2 SMNVEV (reference sequence).

This clone occurred a few times. The chain carries TRBV25-1 and TRBJ1-2; D might be TRBD1 (5 bases). Germline values: CDR1 MGHDK, CDR2 SYGVNS. Trimming removed 8 bases from V and 2 bases from J, with 12 bases in between. This CDR3 contains 13 residues. CDR3 residues: CASAQGGNYGYTF. Here the CDR3 DNA reads TGTGCCAGCGCCCAGGGCGGCAACTATGGCTACACCTTC.